The 25 T cell receptor beta chains presented below share a single source sample, sequenced in a study of cytomegalovirus exposure and HLA in healthy donors. A multiplex PCR was run with 60 Vbeta primers and 13 Jbeta primers. Assay: immunoSEQ multiplex PCR; the TCRdb copy retains only in-frame clones and omits some. The data show some 140,000 clones, around four fifths seen once. Input material: PBMCs. The receptors derive from a middle-aged woman in good health and CMV-seronegative.

The DNA for the CDR3 is TGTGCCAGCGGAAGTCGGGGACAGGGGGCCTACGAGCAGTACTTC. As protein: CASGSRGQGAYEQYF. V is TRBV6-1 and J is TRBJ2-7; the match to TRBD1 covers 11 bases. Losses at the gene ends were 8 bases for V and 2 bases for J; bases not matched to a gene: 8. CDR3 size: 15 residues. Germline CDR1 is MNHNS and CDR2 is SASEGT.

The rearrangement joins TRBV10-1 to TRBJ1-3, with D maybe TRBD1 (6 bases). CDR3 length equals 14 residues. CDR1 is WNHNN and CDR2 is SYGVQD in the germline V gene (reference sequence). V was shortened by 4 bases and J by 2 bases, with 9 bases between the two germline ends. The CDR3 DNA is TGCGCCAGCAGTGGGACAGACCCTGGAAACACCATATATTTT. Translated, it gives CASSGTDPGNTIYF.

The chain is built from TRBV7-8 and TRBJ1-3; D not certain. The CDR3 extends over 16 amino acids. Germline values: CDR1 SGHVS, CDR2 FQNEAQ. The V gene lost 1 base and the J gene lost 1 base, with 11 bases spanning the gap. The CDR3 sequence: CASSLVSGESGNTIYF. The CDR3 region has the DNA TGTGCCAGCAGCTTAGTAAGCGGGGAATCTGGAAACACCATATATTTT.

V usage is TRBV29-1 and J usage is TRBJ2-1; tentatively, D is TRBD1 (5 bases). Germline assignment: CDR1 SQVTM and CDR2 ANQGSEA. This CDR3 region has 14 residues. Trimming took off 3 bases at V and 6 bases at J, with 15 bases between the two ends. As DNA, the CDR3 is TGCAGCGTTGATAGGCAGGGAATCGGCAATGAGCAGTTCTTC. Translating gives CSVDRQGIGNEQFF.

Worth noting for this clone: Relative to the germline gene, one junction end is altered; a read error may explain this. The chain carries TRBV13 and TRBJ2-3, with a tentative D call TRBD2 (7 bases). Germline CDR1 is PRHDT and CDR2 is FYEKMQ (reference sequence). The CDR3 length is 16 residues. The CDR3 nucleotides are TGTGCCAGCACCTTAAGGGGGGGGGCGGTGGCAGATACGCAGTATTTT. This gives the protein CASTLRGGAVADTQYF.

The V gene is TRBV28, the J gene TRBJ1-1, with TRBD1 identical over 8 bases. Germline V gene sequence: CDR1 MDHEN, CDR2 SYDVKM. The V and J ends lost 5 bases and 4 bases, in that order; junction bases with no gene match: 6. This CDR3 contains 14 residues. CDR3 DNA sequence: TGTGCCAGCAGTCCAGGGGGCTGGATCACTGAAGCTTTCTTT. It is translated as CASSPGGWITEAFF.

The rearrangement joins TRBV18 to TRBJ2-7; D remains unclear. From germline, CDR1 is KGHSH and CDR2 LQKENI. The CDR3 consists of 12 residues. Trimming removed 5 bases from V and 0 bases from J, with 5 bases in between. The CDR3 reads CASSSSSYEQYF. The CDR3 DNA sequence: TGTGCCAGCTCATCTAGCTCCTACGAGCAGTACTTC.

The chain joins TRBV5-6 to TRBJ1-1; 9 nucleotides match TRBD1. Germline trimming cut 4 bases from V and 8 bases from J; bases unmatched to any gene: 12. The CDR3 length is 15 residues. CDR1 is SGHDT and CDR2 is YYEEEE in the germline V gene. In DNA form, the CDR3 reads TGTGCCAGCAGCCCGAAAAGGACAGGGGAGCAAGAAGCTTTCTTT. Translated: CASSPKRTGEQEAFF. Full variable domain (missing parts from reference TRBV5-6 and TRBJ1-1): DAGVTQSPTHLIKTRGQQVTLRCSPKSGHDTVSWYQQALGQGPQFIFQYYEEEERQRGNFPDRFSGHQFPNYSSELNVNALLLGDSALYLCASSPKRTGEQEAFFGQGTRLTVV.

V usage is TRBV6-6 and J usage is TRBJ2-7, with TRBD2 identical over 7 bases. The CDR3 runs to 15 residues. From germline, CDR1 is MNHNY and CDR2 SVGAGI (reference sequence). The junction had 7 bases not matched to a gene; V was cut back by 2 bases and J by 3 bases. The CDR3 is CASSYGGRGNYEQYF. In DNA, the CDR3 is TGTGCCAGCAGTTACGGAGGGAGGGGTAACTACGAGCAGTACTTC.

The rearrangement links TRBV4-2 to TRBJ1-4; D is possibly TRBD1 (5 bases). The CDR3 has 16 residues. Trimming took off 0 bases at V and 8 bases at J, with 16 bases between the two ends. The germline V gene encodes CDR1 LGHNA and CDR2 YNFKEQ. The CDR3 loop reads CASSQEGPGLSEKLFF. The CDR3 coding sequence is TGTGCCAGCAGCCAAGAAGGTCCAGGGTTATCGGAAAAACTGTTTTTT.

V usage is TRBV27 and J usage is TRBJ2-7, with a tentative D call TRBD2 (5 bases). Trimming removed 7 bases at V and 1 base at J, with 11 bases between. Germline CDR1 and CDR2: MNHEY and SMNVEV (reference sequence). The CDR3 covers 13 residues. CDR3: CASTYRGSYEQYF. The DNA of the CDR3 is TGTGCCAGCACTTACCGGGGTTCCTACGAGCAGTACTTC.

J is TRBJ2-5 and V is TRBV28, with 7 positions matching TRBD2. The CDR3 has 14 amino acids. CDR1 is MDHEN, CDR2 SYDVKM, per germline. J was trimmed by 0 bases and V by 10 bases; bases with no gene match: 8. CDR3 amino acids: CATRRAGNQETQYF. The CDR3 DNA follows: TGTGCCACCAGAAGAGCGGGGAACCAAGAGACCCAGTACTTC.

This chain connects TRBV5-4 to TRBJ2-5; no definite D call. The germline V and J ends were trimmed by 4 bases and 0 bases, with 10 bases remaining between them. The CDR3 spans 14 residues. Per the germline V gene, CDR1 is SGHNT and CDR2 is YYREEE (reference sequence). The CDR3, as DNA: TGTGCCAGCAGCCCTGGGCAGTACCAAGAGACCCAGTACTTC. It is translated as CASSPGQYQETQYF.

The chain employs TRBV4-3 and TRBJ2-7, with 9 bases aligning to TRBD2. Germline V lookup: CDR1 LGHNA, CDR2 YSLEER. The CDR3 has 16 residues. J lost 5 bases, V lost 0 bases, and 8 bases had no gene match. CDR3 bases: TGCGCCAGCAGCCAAGATGCGGGGGGGCCGGGACACGAGCAGTACTTC. Protein sequence: CASSQDAGGPGHEQYF.

This chain connects TRBV7-9 to TRBJ1-2, with TRBD1 matching over 7 bases. V gave up 0 bases and J gave up 8 bases; unmatched junction bases: 3. The CDR3 loop spans 13 amino acids. The germline V gene encodes CDR1 SEHNR and CDR2 FQNEAQ (reference sequence). CDR3 amino acids: CASSLATGLGYTF. The CDR3 DNA reads TGTGCCAGCAGCTTAGCGACAGGGTTAGGCTACACCTTC.

The sample holds a few counts of this clone. Other DNA sequences from this sample encode an identical CDR3 as well. V and J are TRBV18 and TRBJ1-1; D remains ambiguous. CDR3 length: 14 residues. Germline-derived CDR1 and CDR2 are KGHSH and LQKENI. The V end lost 4 bases, the J end lost 1 base, and 10 bases lay between the germline ends. The CDR3, as DNA: TGTGCCAGCTCACTATCGTCAGGGAACACTGAAGCTTTCTTT. This encodes CASSLSSGNTEAFF.

The chain uses TRBV7-9 and TRBJ1-2, with 12 bases aligning to TRBD1. From germline, CDR1 is SEHNR and CDR2 FQNEAQ (reference sequence). Trimming took 4 bases from V and 4 from J; bases not matched to a gene: 13. The CDR3 totals 18 residues. The CDR3 DNA is TGTGCCAGCAGCTCGATCCCCCGGAGGGACAGGGGGCTCTATGGCTACACCTTC. It encodes CASSSIPRRDRGLYGYTF. The full variable domain, rest sourced from reference TRBV7-9 and TRBJ1-2, is DTGVSQNPRHKITKRGQNVTFRCDPISEHNRLYWYRQTLGQGPEFLTYFQNEAQLEKSRLLSDRFSAERPKGSFSTLEIQRTEQGDSAMYLCASSSIPRRDRGLYGYTFGSGTRLTVV.

The chain has TRBV28 and TRBJ1-4, with 8 bases identical to TRBD1. With 6 bases clipped from V and 4 bases from J, the junction kept 10 bases outside the gene matches. The CDR3 covers 16 residues. CDR1 is MDHEN and CDR2 is SYDVKM in the germline V gene. The CDR3 is CASRPGTGAVNEKLFF. The CDR3 DNA sequence: TGTGCCAGCAGGCCTGGGACAGGAGCAGTTAATGAAAAACTGTTTTTT.

This clone was found a few times. V is TRBV15 and J is TRBJ2-1; TRBD1 might be the D (6 bases). The germline V gene has CDR1 LNHNV and CDR2 YYDKDF (reference sequence). The CDR3 loop spans 15 amino acids. Deletions cut 6 bases from V and 0 bases from J, with 12 bases between. The CDR3 protein is CATRRQAGSYNEQFF. The CDR3 DNA is TGTGCCACCAGAAGACAGGCCGGCTCCTACAATGAGCAGTTCTTC.

The rearrangement joins TRBV19 to TRBJ2-7; 7 bases fit TRBD1. The CDR3 extends over 15 amino acids. The germline gives CDR1 LNHDA, CDR2 SQIVND (reference sequence). Losses at the gene ends were 3 bases for V and 3 bases for J; bases not matched to a gene: 8. Here the CDR3 DNA reads TGTGCCAGTAGTATCGCTACCGGGACAGACTACGAGCAGTACTTC. Translated, it gives CASSIATGTDYEQYF. Filled out from reference TRBV19 and TRBJ2-7, the complete variable domain reads DGGITQSPKYLFRKEGQNVTLSCEQNLNHDAMYWYRQDPGQGLRLIYYSQIVNDFQKGDIAEGYSVSREKKESFPLTVTSAQKNPTAFYLCASSIATGTDYEQYFGPGTRLTVT.

This clone was seen a few times. This sequence joins TRBV27 and TRBJ1-4; D is perhaps TRBD1 (5 bases). CDR1 and CDR2 (germline): MNHEY, SMNVEV (reference sequence). This CDR3 is 15 amino acids long. V was clipped by 2 bases and J by 10 bases, with 17 bases between them. The CDR3 is CASSLKGALFGKLFF. CDR3 in DNA: TGTGCCAGCAGTTTAAAAGGGGCTCTTTTCGGAAAACTGTTTTTT. Variable domain in full (rest from reference TRBV27 and TRBJ1-4): EAQVTQNPRYLITVTGKKLTVTCSQNMNHEYMSWYRQDPGLGLRQIYYSMNVEVTDKGDVPEGYKVSRKEKRNFPLILESPSPNQTSLYFCASSLKGALFGKLFFGSGTQLSVL.

This chain uses TRBV27 with TRBJ1-4; TRBD1 matches at 10 bases. The ends lost 0 bases at V and 7 bases at J; junction bases unmatched: 5. Germline V gene lookup returns CDR1 MNHEY and CDR2 SMNVEV (reference sequence). The CDR3 loop spans 16 amino acids. The CDR3 region is CASSLSTGGPGEKLFF. The DNA of the CDR3 is TGTGCCAGCAGTTTATCGACAGGGGGCCCTGGTGAAAAACTGTTTTTT.

The chain recombines TRBV6-1 with TRBJ1-4; 9 positions match TRBD1. The ends lost 5 bases at V and 5 bases at J; junction bases unmatched: 3. CDR1 is MNHNS, CDR2 SASEGT, per germline. The CDR3 runs 14 residues. The CDR3 DNA sequence: TGTGCCAGCAGTCACAGGGGGCCAAATGAAAAACTGTTTTTT. Its protein product is CASSHRGPNEKLFF.

The chain recombines TRBV9 with TRBJ1-4, with a tentative D call TRBD1 (5 bases). V was pared by 5 bases and J by 4 bases, with 12 bases between. The CDR3 contains 14 residues. Germline-derived CDR1 and CDR2 are SGDLS and YYNGEE. The CDR3 sequence: CASRGTGFNEKLFF. As DNA, the CDR3 is TGTGCCAGCAGGGGAACAGGATTTAATGAAAAACTGTTTTTT.

This clone was observed a few times. The chain joins TRBV29-1 to TRBJ1-1, with D unclear. V lost 5 bases, J lost 1 base, and 11 bases lay in between. This CDR3 has 13 amino acids. Germline V lookup: CDR1 SQVTM, CDR2 ANQGSEA. The CDR3 protein is CSVHSSPNTEAFF. In nucleotides, the CDR3 is TGCAGCGTTCACAGTAGTCCGAACACTGAAGCTTTCTTT. Full variable domain (rest looked up from reference TRBV29-1 and TRBJ1-1): SAVISQKPSRDICQRGTSLTIQCQVDSQVTMMFWYRQQPGQSLTLIATANQGSEATYESGFVIDKFPISRPNLTFSTLTVSNMSPEDSSIYLCSVHSSPNTEAFFGQGTRLTVV.